This entry concerns a single T cell receptor beta chain. The sample belongs to a study of blood T cells in healthy people across ages. Trimming took off 2 bases at V and 6 bases at J, with 16 bases between the two ends. Looked up from germline, CDR1 is GTSNPN and CDR2 is SVGIG (reference sequence). The CDR3 consists of 14 residues. PCR was performed a second time for about 6 to 11 cycles using a sample-barcoded 5' primer and a J-beta primer mix. In TCRdb, the 5' RACE reads were re-called with MiXCR into one record per CDR3 protein. The sample holds hundreds of thousands of distinct CDR3 sequences, 58% seen once.

The sample comprised blood. The chain couples TRBV30 to TRBJ1-1; D gene ambiguous. The clonotype originates from a young man in good health. CDR3 DNA sequence: TGTGCCTGGAGTCCTCCCGGGCTAGGCTCTGAAGCTTTCTTT. Translating it yields CAWSPPGLGSEAFF.